The 4 T cell receptor beta chains in this list originate from one sample, sequenced in a study of neurological immune-mediated disorders. TCRdb analysed the 5' RACE reads with MiXCR anew, one entry per CDR3 protein. The table records about 37,000 distinct CDR3 sequences, roughly 10% of them present only once. Sequencing input: CD4+ T cells from blood. The receptors derive from a woman aged 30 to 39 with HTLV-1-associated myelopathy (HAM/TSP).

Ten or more counts support this clonotype. The J gene is TRBJ2-3, the V gene TRBV29-1; 8 bases line up with TRBD2. The trim removed 5 bases at V and 5 bases at J, leaving 12 bases unmatched. Germline loops: CDR1 SQVTM, CDR2 ANQGSEA. The CDR3 runs to 15 residues. The CDR3 DNA reads as TGCAGCGTTCCGTCGTCGGGGGGGCTAAGAGATACGCAGTATTTT. This sequence encodes CSVPSSGGLRDTQYF.

CDR3 DNA sequence: TGTGCCAGTAGTATTTTTGGTAATTCACCCCTCCACTTT. It specifies CASSIFGNSPLHF. The chain is built from TRBV19 and TRBJ1-6; no clear D. Trimming shortened V by 3 bases and J by 6 bases, and 6 bases separated the two germline ends. From germline, CDR1 is LNHDA and CDR2 SQIVND (reference sequence). CDR3 length equals 13 residues. Supplemented by reference TRBV19 and TRBJ1-6, the full variable domain reads DGGITQSPKYLFRKEGQNVTLSCEQNLNHDAMYWYRQDPGQGLRLIYYSQIVNDFQKGDIAEGYSVSREKKESFPLTVTSAQKNPTAFYLCASSIFGNSPLHFGNGTRLTVT.

This clonotype was seen at least ten times. J is TRBJ1-5 and V is TRBV7-2, with D unresolved. Looked up from germline, CDR1 is SGHTA and CDR2 is FQGNSA. The CDR3 is 13 residues long. Trimming took off 1 base at V and 9 bases at J, with 10 bases between the two ends. Here the CDR3 reads CASSLVVHGPQHF. The CDR3 region has the DNA TGTGCCAGCAGCTTAGTTGTCCACGGGCCCCAGCATTTT.

This clonotype appeared many times. The chain employs TRBV6-5 and TRBJ2-3; no clear D. Germline-derived CDR1 and CDR2 are MNHEY and SVGAGI. The CDR3 is 15 amino acids. Trimming removed 2 bases from V and 2 bases from J, with 11 bases in between. CDR3: CASSYRTTNTDTQYF. The CDR3 DNA follows: TGTGCCAGCAGTTACCGGACCACTAACACAGATACGCAGTATTTT.